This T cell receptor (beta chain) is from a study of cytomegalovirus exposure and HLA in healthy donors. Study at large: Both the roughly 120 validation repertoires and the approximately 700 first-cohort repertoires used the same platform, as reported by a later analysis. Whole-study findings and limits: In vitro data verified three CMV-associated chains as specific for CMV antigens. Using the classifier, cytomegalovirus status was reportedly diagnosed with high specificity and sensitivity. It was found in a later analysis that first-cohort TCR clusters tended to co-occur in the 90 to 150 validation repertoires.

V dropped 4 bases and J dropped 5 bases, with 15 bases sitting between them. CDR1 is SGHNT and CDR2 is YYREEE in the germline V gene (reference sequence). The CDR3 covers 15 residues. By share, this clone ranks as medium-sized. The target antigen is unknown. Clones were sequenced by immunoSEQ multiplex PCR, and TCRdb holds only the in-frame ones, with some missing. The sample contains under 150,000 clones, around nine tenths of which appear only once. This TCR derives from a man between 18 and 35 years old in good health and CMV-seropositive. This sequence joins TRBV5-4 and TRBJ2-2; D may be TRBD1 (5 bases). Sequencing was done on a sample of PBMCs. The CDR3 loop is CASSHDQGWTGELFF. The CDR3 nucleotides read TGTGCCAGCAGCCACGACCAGGGATGGACCGGGGAGCTGTTTTTT.